In this sample, the clone carrying this T cell receptor (beta chain) turned up many times. The sample originates from a study of HIV-infected patients and healthy controls. cDNA was made from approximately 500 ng RNA using alpha and beta constant primers. Using multiplexing indices, alpha and beta chain libraries were generated apart by chain-specific third strand synthesis. MiXCR, run by TCRdb on the 5' RACE reads, gives a single entry per CDR3 protein. The table has about 7,600 distinct CDR3 sequences, 9% to 10% seen once; the top ten hold 20% to 25%. Whole blood was used without fractionation, so all unsorted peripheral T cells were included. Trimming cost V 3 bases and J 0 bases, with 0 bases left between them. This CDR3 contains 12 residues. Germline CDR1 is SGHTA and CDR2 is FQGNSA.

The chain employs TRBV7-2 and TRBJ1-5; unclear D gene. The source of this sequence is an adult with HIV infection. This sample comprised blood, obtained before antiretroviral therapy. CDR3 nucleotides: TGTGCCAGCAGCTTTAGCAATCAGCCCCAGCATTTT. Translation: CASSFSNQPQHF.